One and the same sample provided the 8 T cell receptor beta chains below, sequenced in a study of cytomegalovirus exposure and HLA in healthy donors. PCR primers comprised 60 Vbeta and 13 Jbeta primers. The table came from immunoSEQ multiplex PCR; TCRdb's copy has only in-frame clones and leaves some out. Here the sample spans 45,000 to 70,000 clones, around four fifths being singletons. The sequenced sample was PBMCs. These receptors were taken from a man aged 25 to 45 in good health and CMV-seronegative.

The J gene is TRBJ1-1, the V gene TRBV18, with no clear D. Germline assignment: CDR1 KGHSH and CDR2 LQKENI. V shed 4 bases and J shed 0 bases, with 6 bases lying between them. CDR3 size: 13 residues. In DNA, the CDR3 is TGTGCCAGCTCACTGGGCATGAACACTGAAGCTTTCTTT. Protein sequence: CASSLGMNTEAFF. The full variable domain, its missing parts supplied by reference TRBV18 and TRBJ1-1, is NAGVMQNPRHLVRRRGQEARLRCSPMKGHSHVYWYRQLPEEGLKFMVYLQKENIIDESGMPKERFSAEFPKEGPSILRIQQVVRGDSAAYFCASSLGMNTEAFFGQGTRLTVV.

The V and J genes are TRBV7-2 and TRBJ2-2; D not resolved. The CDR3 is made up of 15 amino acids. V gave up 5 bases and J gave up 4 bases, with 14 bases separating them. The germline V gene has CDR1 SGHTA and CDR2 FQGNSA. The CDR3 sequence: CASSLTGPSTGELFF. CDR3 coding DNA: TGTGCCAGCAGCCTAACTGGGCCGTCCACCGGGGAGCTGTTTTTT.

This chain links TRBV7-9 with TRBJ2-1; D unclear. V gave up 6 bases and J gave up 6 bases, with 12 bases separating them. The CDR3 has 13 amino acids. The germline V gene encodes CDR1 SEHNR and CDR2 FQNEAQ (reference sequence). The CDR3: CASSPDFGNEQFF. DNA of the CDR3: TGTGCCAGCAGTCCTGACTTCGGCAATGAGCAGTTCTTC. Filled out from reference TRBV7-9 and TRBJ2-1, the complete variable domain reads DTGVSQNPRHKITKRGQNVTFRCDPISEHNRLYWYRQTLGQGPEFLTYFQNEAQLEKSRLLSDRFSAERPKGSFSTLEIQRTEQGDSAMYLCASSPDFGNEQFFGPGTRLTVL.

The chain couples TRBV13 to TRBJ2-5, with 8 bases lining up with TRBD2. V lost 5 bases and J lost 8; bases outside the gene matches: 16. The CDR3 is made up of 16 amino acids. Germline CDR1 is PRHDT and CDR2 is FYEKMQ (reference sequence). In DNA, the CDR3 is TGTGCCAGCAGCCCCAGGGTAGCGGGATCTCCTGGAACCCAGTACTTC. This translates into CASSPRVAGSPGTQYF. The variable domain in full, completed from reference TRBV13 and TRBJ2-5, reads AAGVIQSPRHLIKEKRETATLKCYPIPRHDTVYWYQQGPGQDPQFLISFYEKMQSDKGSIPDRFSAQQFSDYHSELNMSSLELGDSALYFCASSPRVAGSPGTQYFGPGTRLLVL.

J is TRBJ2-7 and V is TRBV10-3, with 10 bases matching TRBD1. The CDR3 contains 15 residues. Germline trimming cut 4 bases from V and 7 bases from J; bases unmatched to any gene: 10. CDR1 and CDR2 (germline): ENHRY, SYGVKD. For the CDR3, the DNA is TGTGCCATCAGTGCCAGGGACAGGGGCGAACTGGAGCAGTACTTC. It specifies CAISARDRGELEQYF.

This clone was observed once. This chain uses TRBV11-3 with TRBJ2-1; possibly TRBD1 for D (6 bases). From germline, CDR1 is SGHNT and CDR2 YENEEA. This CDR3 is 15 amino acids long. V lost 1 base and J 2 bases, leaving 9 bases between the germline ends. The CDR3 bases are TGTGCCAGCAGCTTAGCGGGACACACCTACAATGAGCAGTTCTTC. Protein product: CASSLAGHTYNEQFF. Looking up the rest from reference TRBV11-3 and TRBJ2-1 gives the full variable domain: EAGVVQSPRYKIIEKKQPVAFWCNPISGHNTLYWYLQNLGQGPELLIRYENEEAVDDSQLPKDRFSAERLKGVDSTLKIQPAELGDSAVYLCASSLAGHTYNEQFFGPGTRLTVL.

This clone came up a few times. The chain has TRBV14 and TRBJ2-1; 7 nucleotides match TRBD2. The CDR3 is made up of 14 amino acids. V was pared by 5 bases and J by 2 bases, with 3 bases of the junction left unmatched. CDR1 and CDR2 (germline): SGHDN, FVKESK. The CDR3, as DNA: TGTGCCAGCAGCGCTAGCGGACCCTACAATGAGCAGTTCTTC. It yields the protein CASSASGPYNEQFF.

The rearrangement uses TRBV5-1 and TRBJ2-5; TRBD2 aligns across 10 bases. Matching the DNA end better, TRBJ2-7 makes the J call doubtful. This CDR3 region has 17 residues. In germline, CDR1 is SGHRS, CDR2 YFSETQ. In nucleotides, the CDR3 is TGCGCCAGCAGTCGGCGTGTCAACTTAGCGGGAGGTGACGAGCAGTACTTC. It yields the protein CASSRRVNLAGGDEQYF.